One and the same sample provided the 13 T cell receptor beta chains below, sequenced in a study of CD8+CD57+ T cells in acquired aplastic anemia. Template material for TCR beta VDJ and CDR3 profiling consisted of genomic DNA. TCRdb used MiXCR to reprocess the reads, holding one entry per CDR3 protein. In the table there are hundreds of thousands of distinct CDR3 sequences, approximately 32% of which are singletons. Those patients picked for sequencing had displayed CD8+CD57+ cell expansion on flow cytometry. Sequenced input: sorted CD4+, CD8+, or CD8+CD57+ T cells (not recorded which) from PBMCs. Receptors were obtained from a human donor with aplastic anemia.

This clonotype has just a few counts. The chain employs TRBV28 and TRBJ2-6, with D possibly being TRBD1 (6 bases). The CDR3 sequence is 16 residues long. Between the trimmed V and J ends, which lost 4 bases and 3 bases, there was a span of 13 bases. In germline, CDR1 is MDHEN, CDR2 SYDVKM. CDR3 protein: CASSWTTGFGANVLTF. The CDR3 DNA reads TGTGCCAGCAGTTGGACCACAGGGTTTGGGGCCAACGTCCTGACTTTC.

This clonotype has only a few counts. This chain joins TRBV7-2 and TRBJ2-3; 7 bases are a match to TRBD2. Germline assignment: CDR1 SGHTA and CDR2 FQGNSA. After removal of 5 bases from V and 5 bases from J, the junction contained 7 bases not matched to a gene. This CDR3 spans 14 amino acids. The CDR3 region is CASSLSGAVDTQYF. CDR3 coding DNA: TGTGCCAGCAGCCTCAGCGGGGCGGTAGATACGCAGTATTTT. Full variable domain (remainder filled in from reference TRBV7-2 and TRBJ2-3): GAGVSQSPSNKVTEKGKDVELRCDPISGHTALYWYRQSLGQGLEFLIYFQGNSAPDKSGLPSDRFSAERTGGSVSTLTIQRTQQEDSAVYLCASSLSGAVDTQYFGPGTRLTVL.

The table lists this clonotype with many counts. This chain connects TRBV2 to TRBJ1-2, with D possibly matching TRBD1 (6 bases). The CDR3 runs 13 residues. CDR1 and CDR2 (germline): SNHLY, FYNNEI. The V gene lost 6 bases and the J gene lost 10 bases, with 18 bases spanning the gap. Here the CDR3 DNA reads TGTGCCAGCAGCCGGAAGGGACAATCGGACTACACCTTC. This sequence encodes CASSRKGQSDYTF.

The chain's CDR3 is CASSADRGPDGYTF. CDR3 nucleotide sequence: TGCGCCAGCAGTGCCGACAGGGGCCCCGATGGCTACACCTTC. The chain couples TRBV4-3 to TRBJ1-2, with 8 bases fitting TRBD1. This CDR3 is 14 amino acids long. V lost 6 bases to trimming and J lost 6 bases; unmatched junction nucleotides: 9. Germline V gene lookup returns CDR1 LGHNA and CDR2 YSLEER.

This clonotype has ten or more counts. This chain links TRBV24-1 with TRBJ1-5; D unresolved. Germline V gene sequence: CDR1 KGHDR, CDR2 SFDVKD. The CDR3 runs to 13 residues. Between the trimmed V and J ends, which lost 7 bases and 3 bases, there was a span of 9 bases. In DNA, the CDR3 is TGTGCCACCAGCGGCCATTCCAATCAGCCCCAGCATTTT. Encoded protein: CATSGHSNQPQHF.

This clonotype was detected a few times. This chain links TRBV10-1 with TRBJ1-5; D may be TRBD1 (6 bases). The length of the CDR3 is 18 residues. The germline gives CDR1 WNHNN, CDR2 SYGVQD (reference sequence). Trimming removed 5 bases from V and 2 bases from J, with 22 bases in between. CDR3 bases: TGCGCCAGCAGTCAGAGTGGGCAGGGGTGGAAGGGCAATCAGCCCCAGCATTTT. Its protein is CASSQSGQGWKGNQPQHF.

V is TRBV2 and J is TRBJ1-2; possibly TRBD1 for D (5 bases). The CDR3 spans 15 residues. V lost 10 bases and J lost 3, with 21 bases in between. Germline V gene data show CDR1 as SNHLY and CDR2 as FYNNEI. The CDR3: CATASTGQGYYGYTF. As DNA, the CDR3 is TGTGCCACGGCCTCGACGGGTCAGGGTTACTATGGCTACACCTTC.

The chain has TRBV11-2 and TRBJ1-6; TRBD1 aligns across 8 bases. Trimming cost V 5 bases and J 0 bases; bases outside gene matches: 6. The CDR3 sequence is 17 residues long. CDR1 is SGHAT and CDR2 is FQNNGV in the germline V gene. The CDR3 DNA sequence: TGTGCCAGCAGCCGGGACAGGAGTCTCTCCTATAATTCACCCCTCCACTTT. Its protein is CASSRDRSLSYNSPLHF.

This chain uses TRBV6-5 with TRBJ1-5, with D tentatively TRBD1 (5 bases). The CDR3 covers 16 residues. V was cut by 5 bases and J by 4 bases, with 18 bases left in between. Germline loops: CDR1 MNHEY, CDR2 SVGAGI. As DNA, the CDR3 is TGTGCCAGCAGTCACCGTACCCAGGGCTGGAATCAGCCCCAGCATTTT. It yields the protein CASSHRTQGWNQPQHF.

Comments on this clonotype: One junction end disagrees with the germline gene, perhaps due to a read error. V gene TRBV25-1 combines with J gene TRBJ2-1; TRBD2 matches at 11 bases. CDR3 length: 15 residues. Germline V CDR1 and CDR2: MGHDK, SYGVNS. CDR3 region: CASSLTSGTSNEQFF. In DNA, the CDR3 is TGCGCCAGCAGCTTGACTAGCGGGACATCCAATGAGCAGTTCTTC. Drawing the rest from reference TRBV25-1 and TRBJ2-1, the complete variable domain is EADIYQTPRYLVIGTGKKITLECSQTMGHDKMYWYQQDPGMELHLIHYSYGVNSTEKGDLSSESTVSRIRTEHFPLTLESARPSHTSQYLCASSLTSGTSNEQFFGPGTRLTVL.

This clonotype was seen repeatedly, ten times or more. The chain has TRBV11-2 and TRBJ1-6; D uncertain. Germline lookup yields CDR1 SGHAT and CDR2 FQNNGV. The CDR3 covers 16 residues. The V and J ends lost 1 base and 7 bases respectively, with 14 bases between them. For the CDR3, the DNA is TGTGCCAGCAGCTTAGGCGTCGGGAATACCAATTCACCCCTCCACTTT. Protein: CASSLGVGNTNSPLHF.

This clonotype was observed once. One junction end does not reproduce the germline sequence, and a read error may be involved. This chain uses TRBV15 with TRBJ2-7; possible D gene TRBD2, 6 bases. Germline CDR1 and CDR2: LNHNV and YYDKDF (reference sequence). This CDR3 region has 15 residues. The CDR3 DNA reads TGTGCCGCCAGCAGCTTAGAGGCGGGGTCAGCCGAGCAGTACTTC. Translated, it gives CAASSLEAGSAEQYF.

This clonotype was seen ten or more times. This chain connects TRBV11-2 to TRBJ2-7; 8 bases map to TRBD2. Looked up from germline, CDR1 is SGHAT and CDR2 is FQNNGV. The V and J ends lost 1 base and 0 bases, in that order; junction bases with no gene match: 5. The CDR3 has 16 amino acids. The CDR3 loop reads CASSLGSSGPSYEQYF. The CDR3 nucleotides are TGTGCCAGCAGCTTAGGGTCTAGCGGGCCCTCCTACGAGCAGTACTTC.